This T cell receptor beta chain was sequenced in a study of cytomegalovirus exposure and HLA in healthy donors. Findings and limits, study-wide: When presence/absence was analysed, sequencing depth was taken to be roughly uniform across donors. A later examination showed that TCR association rates differed by HLA locus, with DRB1 most and HLA-C fewest.

The PCR ran on 60 Vbeta and 13 Jbeta primers. Here immunoSEQ multiplex PCR was the method, and the copy in TCRdb shows in-frame clones only, minus some. The sample lists over 100,000 clones, approximately 81% occurring once. This clone was seen a handful of times. Its antigen is as yet unknown. This receptor was identified in a male donor in good health and CMV-seronegative. Sequencing was done on a sample of PBMCs.

The CDR3 spells CASSSVDTDTQYF. DNA for the CDR3: TGTGCCAGCAGCTCGGTCGACACAGATACGCAGTATTTT. The gene calls are TRBV11-2 and TRBJ2-3; D is undetermined. The CDR3 has 13 residues. The germline V gene has CDR1 SGHAT and CDR2 FQNNGV. The V and J ends lost 4 bases and 2 bases respectively, with 7 bases between them.